This TCR beta chain was obtained from a study of T-cell memory formation after mild COVID-19. Constant-segment-primed 5'RACE gave TCR alpha and TCR beta cDNA libraries with sample barcodes and UMIs. Using its own MiXCR run on the 5' RACE reads, TCRdb lists one record per CDR3 protein. This table has almost 550,000 distinct CDR3 sequences, roughly 20% appearing once. Study-wide results and caveats: Prior to infection, memory already included some responding clones, suggesting cross-reactive memory joined.

Trimming cost V 0 bases and J 1 base, with 13 bases left between them. CDR3 size: 16 residues. The germline CDR1 and CDR2 sequences are SGHDT and YYEEEE. As concerns this clonotype: The antigen is undetermined.

The chain employs TRBV5-6 and TRBJ1-1; no clear D. The TCR originated in an adult woman who had mild COVID-19 (a few samples of this study predate the infection). Cell type and time point are not known. Material for sequencing was PBMCs or a T cell subset sorted from them (not recorded which). CDR3 nucleotides: TGTGCCAGCAGCTTGGCCTGGCGGTCACGGAACACTGAAGCTTTCTTT. This encodes CASSLAWRSRNTEAFF.